These T cell receptor beta chains were read from a single sample in a study of blood T cell repertoires in COVID-19. Assay: immunoSEQ multiplex PCR; the TCRdb copy retains only in-frame clones and omits some. The sample has 350,000 to 450,000 clones; 87% are singletons. Sequencing input: PBMCs or T cells enriched from blood (not recorded which). These receptor sequences come from a man aged 40-50 years in a cohort exposed to, infected with or recovered from COVID-19 (not recorded which). The CDR3 runs from the conserved cysteine through the conserved F or W. A D gene is named only where the DNA matches it firmly. Some rows have no size entry. The others give once, few or many, or a class for an expanded clone.

>TRBV19|TRBJ2-1|18|once|-
CASSSGRPLTSSYNEQFF
TGTGCCAGTAGTAGTGGGAGGCCCCTCACGAGCTCCTACAATGAGCAGTTCTTC
>TRBV13|TRBJ2-3|15|-|-
CASSLVGSGTDTQYF
TGTGCCAGCAGCTTAGTCGGCTCGGGGACAGATACGCAGTATTTT
>TRBV10-1|TRBJ1-1|15|-|TRBD1
CASSEGTGTNTEAFF
TGCGCCAGCAGTGAGGGGACAGGGACGAACACTGAAGCTTTCTTT
>TRBV11-2|TRBJ2-1|16|-|TRBD2
CASSLGSGSYYNEQFF
TGTGCCAGCAGCTTAGGTAGCGGGAGTTACTACAATGAGCAGTTCTTC
>TRBV5-4|TRBJ2-3|14|few|TRBD1
CASSSGQGPDTQYF
TGTGCCAGCAGCTCGGGACAGGGACCAGATACGCAGTATTTT
>TRBV10-2|TRBJ2-5|13|many|-
CASGGTPEETQYF
TGCGCCAGCGGCGGGACTCCGGAGGAGACCCAGTACTTC
>TRBV27|TRBJ2-2|18|-|TRBD2
CASSLSRVAGTNTGELFF
TGTGCCAGCAGTTTATCGAGGGTAGCGGGAACGAACACCGGGGAGCTGTTTTTT
>TRBV5-4|TRBJ2-7|13|-|-
CASSLESSYEQYF
TGTGCCAGCAGCTTGGAGTCCAGCTACGAGCAGTACTTC
>TRBV5-4|TRBJ2-1|16|-|TRBD2
CASSLVGGRAPNEQFF
TGTGCCAGCAGCTTGGTTGGCGGGAGGGCTCCCAATGAGCAGTTCTTC
>TRBV28|TRBJ1-2|12|-|-
CASTYGDYGYTF
TGTGCCAGTACCTACGGGGACTATGGCTACACCTTC
>TRBV5-1|TRBJ2-3|16|-|-
CASSLAPASVTDTQYF
TGCGCCAGCAGCTTGGCCCCGGCTAGCGTCACAGATACGCAGTATTTT
>TRBV5-6|TRBJ2-7|14|-|-
CASSLLPGTYEQYF
TGTGCCAGCAGCTTGTTACCAGGGACCTACGAGCAGTACTTC
>TRBV19|TRBJ1-4|14|few|TRBD1
CASSGTALNEKLFF
TGTGCCAGTAGCGGGACAGCACTTAATGAAAAACTGTTTTTT
>TRBV14|TRBJ2-1|13|-|TRBD2
CASSPSGSYEQFF
TGTGCCAGCAGCCCGAGCGGGAGCTATGAGCAGTTCTTC
>TRBV11-2|TRBJ2-2|15|-|TRBD2
CASSPTSGTGGELFF
TGTGCCAGCAGCCCCACTAGCGGGACGGGCGGGGAGCTGTTTTTT
>TRBV6-5|TRBJ1-2|14|-|TRBD1
CASSPGQARNGYTF
TGTGCCAGCAGTCCCGGACAGGCGAGGAATGGCTACACCTTC
>TRBV30|TRBJ2-2|13|-|-
CAWIGMGSGELFF
TGTGCCTGGATCGGGATGGGCAGCGGGGAGCTGTTTTTT
>TRBV19|TRBJ2-5|12|many|-
CASRQAGETQYF
TGTGCCAGTAGGCAAGCGGGAGAGACCCAGTACTTC
>TRBV2|TRBJ1-1|12|-|TRBD1
CARRSQGPEAFF
TGTGCCAGACGATCACAGGGGCCTGAAGCTTTCTTT
>TRBV19|TRBJ1-5|15|-|TRBD1
CASSRNRGGDQPQHF
TGTGCCAGTAGTAGAAACAGGGGTGGTGATCAGCCCCAGCATTTT
>TRBV6-4|TRBJ2-2|14|-|-
CASSVGANTGELFF
TGTGCCAGCAGTGTAGGGGCGAACACCGGGGAGCTGTTTTTT
>TRBV5-1|TRBJ2-3|16|-|TRBD1
CASSLSRTGGTDTQYF
TGCGCCAGCAGCCTTAGCCGGACAGGGGGCACAGATACGCAGTATTTT
>TRBV29-1|TRBJ2-7|11|-|-
CSVYDNYEQYF
TGCAGCGTTTACGACAACTACGAGCAGTACTTC
>TRBV11-2|TRBJ1-5|13|-|TRBD1
CASSTGGNQPQHF
TGTGCCAGCAGCACAGGGGGCAATCAGCCCCAGCATTTT
>TRBV5-1|TRBJ2-5|18|-|TRBD2
CASSLAGTSGSLQETQYF
TGCGCCAGCAGCTTGGCGGGGACTAGCGGGAGCCTCCAAGAGACCCAGTACTTC
>TRBV10-2|TRBJ2-3|15|once|TRBD2
CASTSTSGSIDTQYF
TGCGCCAGCACTTCAACTAGCGGGAGTATAGATACGCAGTATTTT
>TRBV19|TRBJ2-7|14|-|TRBD2
CASSFVAGVYEQYF
TGTGCCAGTAGTTTCGTAGCGGGAGTCTACGAGCAGTACTTC
>TRBV20-1|TRBJ2-5|15|-|TRBD1
CSASYDRGRVETQYF
TGCAGTGCTAGTTACGACAGGGGGCGAGTAGAGACCCAGTACTTC
>TRBV28|TRBJ2-7|14|-|-
CASSTLDISYEQYF
TGTGCCAGCAGCACCCTCGACATCTCCTACGAGCAGTACTTC
>TRBV7-2|TRBJ2-5|15|-|-
CASSYPRGGAETQYF
TGTGCCAGCAGCTACCCCCGGGGAGGAGCGGAGACCCAGTACTTC
>TRBV2|TRBJ2-2|16|-|TRBD1
CASSDHRGHNTGELFF
TGTGCCAGCAGTGACCACAGGGGGCATAACACCGGGGAGCTGTTTTTT
>TRBV6-1|TRBJ1-2|17|-|TRBD1
CASSVGSGTGLTIGYTF
TGTGCCAGCAGTGTCGGCTCGGGGACAGGCCTTACTATTGGCTACACCTTC
>TRBV24-1|TRBJ2-3|14|-|TRBD2
CATGWSGRSDTQYF
TGTGCCACCGGTTGGAGCGGGAGGTCAGATACGCAGTATTTT
>TRBV11-3|TRBJ2-3|13|-|-
CASSSDLDNTQYF
TGTGCCAGCAGCTCCGACCTGGACAATACGCAGTATTTT
>TRBV28|TRBJ1-6|17|-|TRBD1
CASSPIDRGSYNSPLHF
TGTGCCAGCAGTCCTATAGACAGGGGATCCTATAATTCACCCCTCCACTTT
>TRBV18|TRBJ1-1|16|-|-
CASSPFSVQGLAEAFF
TGTGCCAGCTCACCGTTCTCTGTCCAGGGGCTCGCTGAAGCTTTCTTT
>TRBV3-1/TRBV3-2|TRBJ2-5|17|-|-
CASSPHEGYGVQETQYF
TGTGCCAGCAGCCCCCATGAGGGTTATGGGGTACAAGAGACCCAGTACTTC
>TRBV6-5|TRBJ1-4|14|once|TRBD1
CASSRDRGNEKLFF
TGTGCCAGCAGTCGGGACAGGGGAAATGAAAAACTGTTTTTT
>TRBV10-1|TRBJ2-2|13|-|-
CASSPRDTGELFF
TGCGCCAGCAGCCCCAGGGATACCGGGGAGCTGTTTTTT
>TRBV6-5|TRBJ1-3|16|-|-
CASSYDSGLSGNTIYF
TGTGCCAGCAGTTACGACTCGGGTCTCTCTGGAAACACCATATATTTT
>TRBV4-2|TRBJ1-4|15|-|TRBD1
CASSQGTGTNEKLFF
TGTGCCAGCAGCCAAGGGACAGGCACTAATGAAAAACTGTTTTTT